What follows is one T cell receptor beta chain and its context. Primers included in the PCR were 60 Vbeta and 13 Jbeta primers. The data were produced by immunoSEQ multiplex PCR, yet TCRdb's version contains in-frame clones alone and is incomplete. The sample shows about 130,000 clones, approximately 73% of them seen only once. This sample was included in a study of cytomegalovirus exposure and HLA in healthy donors. V was shortened by 1 base and J by 10 bases, with 17 bases between the two germline ends. Germline loops: CDR1 GTSNPN, CDR2 SVGIG (reference sequence). This CDR3 contains 14 residues. The source of this sequence is a man between 60 and 75 years old in good health and CMV-seropositive. V and J are TRBV30 and TRBJ2-1, with D hard to call. Sequenced input: PBMCs. In nucleotides, the CDR3 is TGTGCCTGGAGTGCCCCGACATCCCATCCCGAGCAGTTCTTC. Translating it yields CAWSAPTSHPEQFF.